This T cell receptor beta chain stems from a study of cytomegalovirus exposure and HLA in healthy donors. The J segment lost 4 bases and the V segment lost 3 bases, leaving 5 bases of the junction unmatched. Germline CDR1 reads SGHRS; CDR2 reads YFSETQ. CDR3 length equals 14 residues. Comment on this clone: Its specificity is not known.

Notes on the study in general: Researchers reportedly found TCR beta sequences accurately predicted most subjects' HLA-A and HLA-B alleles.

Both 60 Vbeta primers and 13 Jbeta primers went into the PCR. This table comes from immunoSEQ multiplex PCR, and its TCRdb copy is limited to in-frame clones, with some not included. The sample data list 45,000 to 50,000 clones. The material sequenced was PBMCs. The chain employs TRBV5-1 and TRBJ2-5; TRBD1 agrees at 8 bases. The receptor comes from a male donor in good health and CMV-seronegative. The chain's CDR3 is CASSSGQGRETQYF. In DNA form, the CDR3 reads TGCGCCAGCAGCTCAGGACAGGGTCGAGAGACCCAGTACTTC.